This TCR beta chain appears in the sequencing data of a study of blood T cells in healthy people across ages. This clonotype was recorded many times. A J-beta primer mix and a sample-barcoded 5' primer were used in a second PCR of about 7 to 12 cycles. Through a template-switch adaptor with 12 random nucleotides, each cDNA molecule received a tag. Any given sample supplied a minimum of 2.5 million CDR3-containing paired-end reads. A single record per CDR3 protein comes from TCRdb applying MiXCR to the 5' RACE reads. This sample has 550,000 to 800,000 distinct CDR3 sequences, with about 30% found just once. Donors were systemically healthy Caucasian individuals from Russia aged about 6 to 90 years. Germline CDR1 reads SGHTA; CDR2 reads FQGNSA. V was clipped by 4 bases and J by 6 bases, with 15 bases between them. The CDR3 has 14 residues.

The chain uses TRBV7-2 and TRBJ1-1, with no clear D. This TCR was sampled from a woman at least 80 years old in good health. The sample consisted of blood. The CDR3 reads CASSSQTVTAEAFF. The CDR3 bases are TGTGCCAGCAGCTCCCAAACGGTTACCGCTGAAGCTTTCTTT.